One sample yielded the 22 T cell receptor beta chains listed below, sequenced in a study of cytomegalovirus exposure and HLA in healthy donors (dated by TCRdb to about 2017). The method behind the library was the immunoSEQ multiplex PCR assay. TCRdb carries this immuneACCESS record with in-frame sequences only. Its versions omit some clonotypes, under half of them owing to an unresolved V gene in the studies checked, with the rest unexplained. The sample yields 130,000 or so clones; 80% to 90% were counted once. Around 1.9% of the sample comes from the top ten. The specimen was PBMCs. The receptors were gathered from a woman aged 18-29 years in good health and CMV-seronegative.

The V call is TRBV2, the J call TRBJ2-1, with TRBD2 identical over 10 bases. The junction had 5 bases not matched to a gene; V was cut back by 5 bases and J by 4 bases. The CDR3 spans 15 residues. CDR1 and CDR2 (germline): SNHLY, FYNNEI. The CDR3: CASSRSGGAYNEQFF. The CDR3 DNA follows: TGTGCCAGCAGTCGAAGCGGGGGGGCGTACAATGAGCAGTTCTTC.

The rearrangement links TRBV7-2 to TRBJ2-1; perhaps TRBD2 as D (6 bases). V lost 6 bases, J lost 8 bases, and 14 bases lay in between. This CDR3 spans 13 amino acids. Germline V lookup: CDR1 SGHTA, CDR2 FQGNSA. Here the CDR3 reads CASSPTRLDEQFF. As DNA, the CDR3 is TGTGCCAGCAGTCCGACTAGACTAGATGAGCAGTTCTTC.

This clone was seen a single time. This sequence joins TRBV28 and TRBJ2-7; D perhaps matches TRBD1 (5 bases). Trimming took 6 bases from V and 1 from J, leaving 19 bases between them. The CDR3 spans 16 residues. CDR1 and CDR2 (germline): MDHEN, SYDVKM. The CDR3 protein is CASSPSLGLGSYEQYF. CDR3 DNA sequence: TGTGCCAGCAGCCCTTCCTTGGGGCTCGGATCCTACGAGCAGTACTTC.

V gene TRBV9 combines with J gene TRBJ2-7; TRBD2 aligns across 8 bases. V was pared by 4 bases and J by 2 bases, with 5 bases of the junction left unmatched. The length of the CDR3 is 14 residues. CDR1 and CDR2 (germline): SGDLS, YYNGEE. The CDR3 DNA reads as TGTGCCAGCAGCCCGGGAGGGAGCCCCTACGAGCAGTACTTC. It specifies CASSPGGSPYEQYF.

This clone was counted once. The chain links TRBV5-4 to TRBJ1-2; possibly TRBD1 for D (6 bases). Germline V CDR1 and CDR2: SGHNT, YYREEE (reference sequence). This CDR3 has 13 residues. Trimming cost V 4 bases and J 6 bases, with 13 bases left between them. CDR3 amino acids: CASSRGGGDGYTF. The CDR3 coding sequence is TGTGCCAGCAGCCGAGGGGGGGGCGATGGCTACACCTTC. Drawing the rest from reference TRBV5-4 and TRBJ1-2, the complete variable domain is ETGVTQSPTHLIKTRGQQVTLRCSSQSGHNTVSWYQQALGQGPQFIFQYYREEENGRGNFPPRFSGLQFPNYSSELNVNALELDDSALYLCASSRGGGDGYTFGSGTRLTVV.

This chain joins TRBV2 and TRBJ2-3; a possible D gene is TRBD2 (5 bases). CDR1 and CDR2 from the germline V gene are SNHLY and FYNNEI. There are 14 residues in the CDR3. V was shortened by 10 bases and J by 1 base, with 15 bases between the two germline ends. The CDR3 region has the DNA TGTGCCACCGCGGGTCAACTTCGCACAGATACGCAGTATTTT. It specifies CATAGQLRTDTQYF.

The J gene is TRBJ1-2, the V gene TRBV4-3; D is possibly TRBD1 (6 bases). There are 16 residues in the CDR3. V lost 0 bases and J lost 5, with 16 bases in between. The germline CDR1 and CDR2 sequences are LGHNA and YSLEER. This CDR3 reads CASSQDRARGPYGYTF. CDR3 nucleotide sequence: TGCGCCAGCAGCCAAGATCGCGCCAGGGGACCTTATGGCTACACCTTC.

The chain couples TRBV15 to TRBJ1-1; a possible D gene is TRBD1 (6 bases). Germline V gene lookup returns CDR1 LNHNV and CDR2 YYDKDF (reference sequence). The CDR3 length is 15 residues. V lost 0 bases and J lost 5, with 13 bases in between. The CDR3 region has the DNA TGTGCCACCAGCAGAGATCAGGAAGGGGGAACTGAAGCTTTCTTT. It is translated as CATSRDQEGGTEAFF.

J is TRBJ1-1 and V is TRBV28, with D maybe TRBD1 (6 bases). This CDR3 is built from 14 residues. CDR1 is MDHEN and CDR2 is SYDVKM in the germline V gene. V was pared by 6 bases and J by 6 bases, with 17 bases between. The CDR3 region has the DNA TGTGCCAGCAGCCTGTTACAGGGAAACTCTGAAGCTTTCTTT. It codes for CASSLLQGNSEAFF.

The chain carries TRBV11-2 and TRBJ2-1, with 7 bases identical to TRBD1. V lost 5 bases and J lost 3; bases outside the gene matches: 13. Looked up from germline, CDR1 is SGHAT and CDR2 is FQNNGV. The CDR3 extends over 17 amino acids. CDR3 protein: CASSRTGVGILYNEQFF. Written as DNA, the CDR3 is TGTGCCAGCAGCCGAACAGGGGTCGGGATCCTCTACAATGAGCAGTTCTTC.

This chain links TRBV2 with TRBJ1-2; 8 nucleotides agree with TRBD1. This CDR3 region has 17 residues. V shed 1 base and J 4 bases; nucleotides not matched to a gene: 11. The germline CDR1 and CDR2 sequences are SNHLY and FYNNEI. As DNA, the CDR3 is TGTGCCAGCAGTGAAGGTATAGGGCAGGGGGCCATCTATGGCTACACCTTC. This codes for CASSEGIGQGAIYGYTF.

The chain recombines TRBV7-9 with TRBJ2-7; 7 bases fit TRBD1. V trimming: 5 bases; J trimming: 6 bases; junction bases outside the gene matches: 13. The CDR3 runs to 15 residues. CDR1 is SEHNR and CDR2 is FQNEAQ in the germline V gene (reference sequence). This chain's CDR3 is CASSSLQGKWGEQYF. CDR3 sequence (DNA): TGTGCCAGCAGCAGTCTACAGGGGAAATGGGGCGAGCAGTACTTC.

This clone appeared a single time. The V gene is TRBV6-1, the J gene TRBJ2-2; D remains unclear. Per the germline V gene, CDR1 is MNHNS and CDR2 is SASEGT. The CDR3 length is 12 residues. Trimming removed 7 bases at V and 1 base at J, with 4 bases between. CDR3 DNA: TGTGCCAGCAATCAGAACACCGGGGAGCTGTTTTTT. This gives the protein CASNQNTGELFF.

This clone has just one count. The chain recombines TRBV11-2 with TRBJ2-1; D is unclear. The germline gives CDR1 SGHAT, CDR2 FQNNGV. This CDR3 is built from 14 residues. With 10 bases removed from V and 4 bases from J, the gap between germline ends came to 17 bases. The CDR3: CATRIHSSYNEQFF. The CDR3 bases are TGTGCCACCCGGATTCACAGTTCATACAATGAGCAGTTCTTC.

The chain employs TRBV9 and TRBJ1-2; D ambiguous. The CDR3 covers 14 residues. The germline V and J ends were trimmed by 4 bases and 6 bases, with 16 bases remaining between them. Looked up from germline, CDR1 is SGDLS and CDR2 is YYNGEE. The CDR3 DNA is TGTGCCAGCAGCACCCAAGGAGGTCTTAATGGCTACACCTTC. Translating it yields CASSTQGGLNGYTF. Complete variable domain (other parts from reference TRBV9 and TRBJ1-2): DSGVTQTPKHLITATGQRVTLRCSPRSGDLSVYWYQQSLDQGLQFLIQYYNGEERAKGNILERFSAQQFPDLHSELNLSSLELGDSALYFCASSTQGGLNGYTFGSGTRLTVV.

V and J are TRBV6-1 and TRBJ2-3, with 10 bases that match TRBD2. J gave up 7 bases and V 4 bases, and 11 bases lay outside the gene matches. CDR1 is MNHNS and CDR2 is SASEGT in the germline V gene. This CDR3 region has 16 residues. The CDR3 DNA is TGTGCCAGCAGTGTGTCGGCTAGCGGGGGTCAAAATACGCAGTATTTT. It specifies CASSVSASGGQNTQYF.

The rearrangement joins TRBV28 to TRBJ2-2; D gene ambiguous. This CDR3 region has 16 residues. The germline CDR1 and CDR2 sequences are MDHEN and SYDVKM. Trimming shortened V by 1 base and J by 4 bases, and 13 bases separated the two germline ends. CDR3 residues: CASSLFPRLGTGELFF. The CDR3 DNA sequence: TGTGCCAGCAGTTTATTCCCCCGACTCGGCACCGGGGAGCTGTTTTTT.

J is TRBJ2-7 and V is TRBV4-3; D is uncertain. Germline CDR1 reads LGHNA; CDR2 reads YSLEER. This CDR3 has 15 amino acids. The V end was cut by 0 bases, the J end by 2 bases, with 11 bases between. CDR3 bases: TGCGCCAGCAGCCAAGAACTTTCTTTCCCCTACGAGCAGTACTTC. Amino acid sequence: CASSQELSFPYEQYF.

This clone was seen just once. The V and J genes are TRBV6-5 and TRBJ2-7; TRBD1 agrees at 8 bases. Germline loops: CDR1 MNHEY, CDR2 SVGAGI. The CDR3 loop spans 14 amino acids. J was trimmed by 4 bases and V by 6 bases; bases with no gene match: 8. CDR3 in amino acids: CASRPRTGRYEQYF. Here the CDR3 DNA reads TGTGCCAGCAGACCCAGGACAGGGAGGTACGAGCAGTACTTC.

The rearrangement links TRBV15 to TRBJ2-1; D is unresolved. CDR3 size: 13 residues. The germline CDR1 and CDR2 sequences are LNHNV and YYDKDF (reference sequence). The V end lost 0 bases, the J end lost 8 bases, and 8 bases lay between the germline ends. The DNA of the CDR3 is TGTGCCACCAGCAGAGATCCCCTCGATGAGCAGTTCTTC. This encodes CATSRDPLDEQFF.

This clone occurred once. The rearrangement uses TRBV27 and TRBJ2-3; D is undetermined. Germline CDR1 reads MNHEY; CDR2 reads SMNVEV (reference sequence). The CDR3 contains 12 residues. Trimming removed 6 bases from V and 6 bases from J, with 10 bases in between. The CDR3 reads CASSHSMDTQYF. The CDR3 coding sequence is TGTGCCAGCAGCCACTCCATGGATACGCAGTATTTT.

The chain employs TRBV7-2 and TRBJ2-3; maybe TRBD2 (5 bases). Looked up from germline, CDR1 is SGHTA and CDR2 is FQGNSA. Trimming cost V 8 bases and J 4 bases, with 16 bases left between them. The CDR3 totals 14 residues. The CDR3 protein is CASDLTSAADTQYF. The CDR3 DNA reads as TGTGCCAGCGATTTAACTAGTGCCGCAGATACGCAGTATTTT. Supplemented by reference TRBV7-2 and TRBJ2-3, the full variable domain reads GAGVSQSPSNKVTEKGKDVELRCDPISGHTALYWYRQSLGQGLEFLIYFQGNSAPDKSGLPSDRFSAERTGGSVSTLTIQRTQQEDSAVYLCASDLTSAADTQYFGPGTRLTVL.